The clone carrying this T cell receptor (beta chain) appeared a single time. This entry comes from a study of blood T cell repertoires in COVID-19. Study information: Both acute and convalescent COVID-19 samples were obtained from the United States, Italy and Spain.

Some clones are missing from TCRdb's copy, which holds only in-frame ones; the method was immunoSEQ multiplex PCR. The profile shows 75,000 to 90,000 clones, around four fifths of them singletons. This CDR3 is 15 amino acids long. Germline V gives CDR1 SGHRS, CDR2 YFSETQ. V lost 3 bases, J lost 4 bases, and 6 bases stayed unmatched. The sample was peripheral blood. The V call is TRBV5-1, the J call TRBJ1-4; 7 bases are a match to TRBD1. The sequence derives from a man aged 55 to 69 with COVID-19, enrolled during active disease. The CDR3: CASSSTGDSNEKLFF. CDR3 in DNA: TGCGCCAGCAGCTCTACGGGGGACAGTAATGAAAAACTGTTTTTT.